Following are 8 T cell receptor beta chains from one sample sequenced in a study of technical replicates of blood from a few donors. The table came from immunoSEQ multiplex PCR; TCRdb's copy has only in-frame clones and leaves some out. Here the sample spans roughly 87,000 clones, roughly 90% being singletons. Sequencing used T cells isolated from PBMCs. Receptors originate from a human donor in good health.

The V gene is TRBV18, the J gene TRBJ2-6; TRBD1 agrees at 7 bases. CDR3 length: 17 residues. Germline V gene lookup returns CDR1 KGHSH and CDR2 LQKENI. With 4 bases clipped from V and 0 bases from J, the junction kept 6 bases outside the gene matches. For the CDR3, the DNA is TGTGCCAGCTCACGGGGACAGTCTTCCTCTGGGGCCAACGTCCTGACTTTC. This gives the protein CASSRGQSSSGANVLTF.

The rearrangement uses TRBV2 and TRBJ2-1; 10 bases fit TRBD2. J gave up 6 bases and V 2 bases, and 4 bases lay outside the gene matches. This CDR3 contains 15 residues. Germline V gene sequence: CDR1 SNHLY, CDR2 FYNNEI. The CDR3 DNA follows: TGTGCCAGCAGTGAATTGGCTAGCGGGAGCAATGAGCAGTTCTTC. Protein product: CASSELASGSNEQFF.

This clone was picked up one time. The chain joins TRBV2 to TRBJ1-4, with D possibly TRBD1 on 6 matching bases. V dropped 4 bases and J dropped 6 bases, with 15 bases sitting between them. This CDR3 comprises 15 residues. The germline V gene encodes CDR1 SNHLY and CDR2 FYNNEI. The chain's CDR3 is CASSAGQGRYEKLFF. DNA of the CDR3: TGTGCCAGCAGTGCGGGGCAGGGGCGATATGAAAAACTGTTTTTT.

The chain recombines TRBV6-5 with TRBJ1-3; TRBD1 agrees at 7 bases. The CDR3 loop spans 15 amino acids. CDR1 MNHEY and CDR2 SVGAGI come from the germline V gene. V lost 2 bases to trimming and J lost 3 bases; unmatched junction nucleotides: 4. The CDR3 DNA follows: TGTGCCAGCAGTTACACACGGGACAGTGGAAACACCATATATTTT. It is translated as CASSYTRDSGNTIYF.

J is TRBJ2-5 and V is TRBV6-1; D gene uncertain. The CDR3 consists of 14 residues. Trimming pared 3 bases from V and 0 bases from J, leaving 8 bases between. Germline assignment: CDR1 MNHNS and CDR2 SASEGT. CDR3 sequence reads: CASSELQYQETQYF. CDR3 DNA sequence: TGTGCCAGCAGTGAGCTACAGTACCAAGAGACCCAGTACTTC.

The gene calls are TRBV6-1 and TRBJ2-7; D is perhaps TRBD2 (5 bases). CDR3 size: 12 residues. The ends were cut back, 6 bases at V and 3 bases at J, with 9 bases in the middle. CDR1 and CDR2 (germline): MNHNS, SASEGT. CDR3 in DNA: TGTGCCAGCAGCGGGATGAGCTACGAGCAGTACTTC. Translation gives CASSGMSYEQYF.

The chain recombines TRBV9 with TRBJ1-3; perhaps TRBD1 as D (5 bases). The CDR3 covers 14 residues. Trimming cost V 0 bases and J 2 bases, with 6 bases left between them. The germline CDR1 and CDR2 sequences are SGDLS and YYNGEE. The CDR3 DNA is TGTGCCAGCAGCGTAGCGACAGCTGGAAACACCATATATTTT. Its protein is CASSVATAGNTIYF.

The DNA of the CDR3 is TGTGCCAGCAGTTTCGGACAGATTTCTTACGAGCAGTACTTC. It specifies CASSFGQISYEQYF. The rearrangement joins TRBV28 to TRBJ2-7, with D perhaps matching TRBD1 (6 bases). The CDR3 has 14 residues. V lost 3 bases and J 4 bases, leaving 13 bases between the germline ends. Per the germline V gene, CDR1 is MDHEN and CDR2 is SYDVKM.